The 20 T cell receptor beta chains listed next were all sequenced from one sample in a study of blood T cell repertoires in COVID-19. Here immunoSEQ multiplex PCR was the method, and the copy in TCRdb shows in-frame clones only, minus some. The sample contains about 120,000 clones, 79% of which appear only once. Specimen: peripheral blood. These receptors were taken from a woman over 75 with acute or convalescent COVID-19.

The gene calls are TRBV6-5 and TRBJ1-2; 7 bases are shared with TRBD1. This CDR3 has 14 residues. Losses at the gene ends were 6 bases for V and 3 bases for J; bases not matched to a gene: 7. Germline lookup yields CDR1 MNHEY and CDR2 SVGAGI. The CDR3 DNA follows: TGTGCCAGCAGAACCGACAGGGTAGACTATGGCTACACCTTC. Amino acid sequence: CASRTDRVDYGYTF.

The J gene is TRBJ1-1, the V gene TRBV7-3, with 8 nucleotides matching TRBD1. CDR3 size: 15 residues. Per germline, CDR1 SGHTA and CDR2 FQGTGA. Trimming took 8 bases from V and 2 from J; bases not matched to a gene: 10. This CDR3 is CASHRQGATNTEAFF. As DNA, the CDR3 is TGTGCCAGCCACCGGCAGGGGGCAACCAACACTGAAGCTTTCTTT.

The gene calls are TRBV28 and TRBJ1-1; 8 bases are a match to TRBD1. CDR3 length: 14 residues. Germline CDR1 is MDHEN and CDR2 is SYDVKM. The junction had 4 bases not matched to a gene; V was cut back by 7 bases and J by 0 bases. The CDR3 loop is CASIAGGMNTEAFF. The CDR3 nucleotides are TGTGCCAGCATTGCAGGGGGCATGAACACTGAAGCTTTCTTT.

The chain links TRBV19 to TRBJ1-5; D unclear. Looked up from germline, CDR1 is LNHDA and CDR2 is SQIVND (reference sequence). The CDR3 consists of 13 residues. V lost 2 bases and J 4 bases, leaving 6 bases between the germline ends. The DNA for the CDR3 is TGTGCCAGTAGTATACAGATAAATCAGCCCCAGCATTTT. Protein: CASSIQINQPQHF. Combining the CDR3 with reference TRBV19 and TRBJ1-5 gives the whole variable domain DGGITQSPKYLFRKEGQNVTLSCEQNLNHDAMYWYRQDPGQGLRLIYYSQIVNDFQKGDIAEGYSVSREKKESFPLTVTSAQKNPTAFYLCASSIQINQPQHFGDGTRLSIL.

This chain connects TRBV10-3 to TRBJ1-5; D perhaps matches TRBD1 (5 bases). This CDR3 region has 14 residues. Trimming stripped 0 bases from V and 4 bases from J, with 7 bases between. Per germline, CDR1 ENHRY and CDR2 SYGVKD. The CDR3 region has the DNA TGTGCCATCAGTGAGTCGGGGCCGAATCAGCCCCAGCATTTT. Residues: CAISESGPNQPQHF.

The chain combines TRBV9 with TRBJ1-6; unclear D gene. Germline CDR1 and CDR2: SGDLS and YYNGEE. V lost 2 bases to trimming and J lost 6 bases, with 12 bases between them. This CDR3 is built from 15 residues. The CDR3 sequence is CASSVSVFGNSPLHF. The CDR3 DNA is TGTGCCAGCAGCGTCTCGGTATTTGGTAATTCACCCCTCCACTTT.

The chain recombines TRBV29-1 with TRBJ2-1; the match to TRBD2 covers 7 bases. V lost 4 bases and J lost 6; bases outside the gene matches: 9. The CDR3 sequence is 14 residues long. The germline V gene encodes CDR1 SQVTM and CDR2 ANQGSEA. The CDR3 coding sequence is TGCAGCGTTGCTGGGGGGGAGGGTATCAATGAGCAGTTCTTC. Its translation: CSVAGGEGINEQFF.

V usage is TRBV9 and J usage is TRBJ2-1; TRBD1 matches 8 bases. CDR1 is SGDLS, CDR2 YYNGEE, per germline. This CDR3 has 15 amino acids. With V trimmed by 4 bases and J by 4 bases, 7 bases remained unmatched. CDR3 nucleotide sequence: TGTGCCAGCAGCCCCGGACAGGGTGGGTACAATGAGCAGTTCTTC. Its translation is CASSPGQGGYNEQFF.

V and J are TRBV5-1 and TRBJ1-1; no reliable D call. CDR3 length equals 13 residues. Germline CDR1 is SGHRS and CDR2 is YFSETQ. V was trimmed by 0 bases and J by 3 bases, leaving 6 bases between them. The CDR3 nucleotides are TGCGCCAGCAGCTTGGGAGGAGACACTGAAGCTTTCTTT. Translating gives CASSLGGDTEAFF.

The chain recombines TRBV30 with TRBJ1-6; 7 bases line up with TRBD1. The CDR3 loop spans 16 amino acids. Germline CDR1 and CDR2: GTSNPN and SVGIG (reference sequence). Unmatched junction bases numbered 9, after V lost 0 bases and J lost 7 bases. The CDR3 DNA follows: TGTGCCTGGAGTGTAATGGGACAGTTGGGCAATTCACCCCTCCACTTT. It is translated as CAWSVMGQLGNSPLHF.

The chain combines TRBV10-3 with TRBJ2-7; 7 bases fit TRBD1. V dropped 10 bases and J dropped 7; count of bases not matched to a gene: 16. Per germline, CDR1 ENHRY and CDR2 SYGVKD. The CDR3 has 14 residues. CDR3 in amino acids: CATRQGPSGWEQYF. CDR3 bases: TGTGCCACAAGACAGGGTCCCTCCGGTTGGGAGCAGTACTTC.

The V gene is TRBV28, the J gene TRBJ1-3; D may be TRBD1 (5 bases). CDR1 is MDHEN, CDR2 SYDVKM, per germline. This CDR3 region has 13 residues. V gave up 5 bases and J gave up 4 bases, with 9 bases separating them. CDR3 loop: CASSQGYGNTIYF. The CDR3 DNA follows: TGTGCCAGCAGTCAGGGATACGGAAACACCATATATTTT.

This chain links TRBV7-9 with TRBJ2-5, with D perhaps matching TRBD1 (5 bases). Trimming shortened V by 3 bases and J by 2 bases, and 7 bases separated the two germline ends. CDR3 size: 13 residues. Germline-derived CDR1 and CDR2 are SEHNR and FQNEAQ (reference sequence). The CDR3 protein is CASSLRQQETQYF. CDR3 bases: TGTGCCAGCAGCTTGAGACAGCAAGAGACCCAGTACTTC.

In its sample, this clone was seen once. J is TRBJ1-1 and V is TRBV6-6; D gene unclear. The V gene lost 6 bases and the J gene lost 2 bases, with 4 bases spanning the gap. In germline, CDR1 is MNHNY, CDR2 SVGAGI (reference sequence). The CDR3 covers 11 residues. CDR3 sequence: CASRLNTEAFF. Written as DNA, the CDR3 is TGTGCCAGCAGATTAAACACTGAAGCTTTCTTT.

This clone was seen ten or more times. V is TRBV27 and J is TRBJ1-6; 10 bases agree with TRBD1. The CDR3 sequence is 20 residues long. The V and J ends lost 0 bases and 0 bases, in that order; junction bases with no gene match: 8. Germline CDR1 reads MNHEY; CDR2 reads SMNVEV (reference sequence). CDR3 nucleotide sequence: TGTGCCAGCAGTTTATCGGGGACAGGGGCCTCGAGCTCCTATAATTCACCCCTCCACTTT. Translation: CASSLSGTGASSSYNSPLHF.

The gene calls are TRBV5-6 and TRBJ2-7; D might be TRBD2 (5 bases). V dropped 3 bases and J dropped 3 bases, with 10 bases sitting between them. This CDR3 region has 13 residues. Germline V gene data show CDR1 as SGHDT and CDR2 as YYEEEE. CDR3 loop: CASSWGVYYEQYF. Here the CDR3 DNA reads TGTGCCAGCAGCTGGGGAGTTTACTACGAGCAGTACTTC.

The rearrangement joins TRBV5-1 to TRBJ1-1; D is unclear. Between the trimmed V and J ends, which lost 1 base and 1 base, there was a span of 8 bases. CDR1 is SGHRS and CDR2 is YFSETQ in the germline V gene. This CDR3 is 14 amino acids long. The DNA for the CDR3 is TGCGCCAGCAGCTTGCAACGGGAGAACACTGAAGCTTTCTTT. Translation gives CASSLQRENTEAFF.

CDR3 bases: TGTGCCAGTAGTCTAACAGGGGACGTAGAGGGCTACACCTTC. This codes for CASSLTGDVEGYTF. The rearrangement uses TRBV19 and TRBJ1-2, with 7 bases lining up with TRBD1. Germline-derived CDR1 and CDR2 are LNHDA and SQIVND (reference sequence). V was pared by 5 bases and J by 8 bases, with 11 bases of the junction left unmatched. CDR3 length: 14 amino acids.

This clone was found a few times. This chain uses TRBV15 with TRBJ2-2; TRBD1 might be the D (6 bases). Germline lookup yields CDR1 LNHNV and CDR2 YYDKDF (reference sequence). Deletions cut 4 bases from V and 1 base from J, with 10 bases between. The CDR3 contains 15 residues. CDR3 DNA: TGTGCCACCAGCACCGACAGGCTGAACACCGGGGAGCTGTTTTTT. As protein: CATSTDRLNTGELFF.

This clone was found a few times. As DNA, the CDR3 is TGCGCCAGCAGCCAAGTGGGGGGGGATCTGGGCACTGAAGCTTTCTTT. Its protein product is CASSQVGGDLGTEAFF. The gene calls are TRBV4-3 and TRBJ1-1; a possible D gene is TRBD1 (5 bases). Germline CDR1 and CDR2: LGHNA and YSLEER. CDR3 length equals 16 residues. V was trimmed by 1 base and J by 4 bases, leaving 16 bases between them.